This T cell receptor beta chain is from a study of human T cells and chemical hapten exposure. Study as a whole: Investigators sensitized roughly 2 cm by roughly 2 cm of upper inner arm skin with 2% DPC. TCR yields differed between samples (mainly from small differences in pooled library volume).

Time point denoted: patch test 1, 2 weeks after DPC sensitization. Treatment indicated: therapeutic diphenylcyclopropenone sensitization with weekly scalp DPC. This clonotype showed up many times. TCRdb re-derived calls from the RACE reads in MiXCR, one entry per CDR3 protein. This sample carries around 380,000 distinct CDR3 sequences, more than 4.5% of them seen once, and the ten largest clones take under 3%. The CDR3 is 15 residues long. Germline CDR1 and CDR2: SGHAT and FQNNGV. V was clipped by 5 bases and J by 2 bases, with 12 bases between them. The clonotype originates from a woman in her forties or fifties with alopecia areata. Some clones in this sample may be carry-over from other donors' samples. The sample in question was whole blood, obtained in connection with sensitization to the hapten diphenylcyclopropenone (DPC). The rearrangement joins TRBV11-2 to TRBJ1-4, with D possibly matching TRBD1 (6 bases). CDR3 DNA sequence: TGTGCCAGCAGCGCTACAGGGCACACTAATGAAAAACTGTTTTTT. The encoded protein is CASSATGHTNEKLFF.